This T cell receptor (beta chain) was identified in a study of T cells after yellow fever vaccination. Findings and limits, study-wide: Post-booster reappearance was seen for most primary-vaccination clones (roughly 96% CD4, 88% CD8).

In this sample, this clonotype turned up a few times. The antigen is not known. TCRdb called the 5' RACE reads again in MiXCR, with one record for every CDR3 protein. Altogether approximately 510,000 distinct CDR3 sequences are present, less than 25% being singletons, with the ten largest covering approximately 15%. The germline CDR1 and CDR2 sequences are DFQATT and SNEGSKA (reference sequence). V lost 1 base to trimming and J lost 5 bases, with 14 bases between them. CDR3 length equals 14 residues. The source material was PBMCs, sampled roughly 20 days after the first yellow fever vaccination. V and J are TRBV20-1 and TRBJ1-2; D call uncertain. This TCR was sampled from a man younger than 35 who received the YFV17D yellow fever vaccine. The CDR3 region is CSARGLPGSYGYTF. The CDR3 DNA is TGCAGTGCTAGAGGCTTGCCCGGGAGTTATGGCTACACCTTC.